This entry features one T cell receptor (beta chain) sequence. This sample is part of a study of T cells in Graves' hyperthyroidism and ophthalmopathy. There were TCR beta CDR3 regions amplified from RNA transcripts. Researchers ran a first-round RT-PCR on the TCR CDR3 using the HTBI primer set. MiXCR, run by TCRdb on the multiplex PCR reads, gives a single entry per CDR3 protein. Here the sample spans 500,000 to 600,000 distinct CDR3 sequences, roughly a sixth being singletons. V lost 3 bases and J lost 0, with 12 bases in between. The germline V gene encodes CDR1 LGHDT and CDR2 YNNKEL (reference sequence). The CDR3 contains 15 residues.

The chain combines TRBV3-1 with TRBJ2-7; D is perhaps TRBD1 (6 bases). The sequencing sample was made of blood. This receptor was obtained from a young woman with Graves' hyperthyroidism. The DNA for the CDR3 is TGTGCCAGCAGCCAGCCGACGACAGGCTCCTACGAGCAGTACTTC. Translated: CASSQPTTGSYEQYF.